The 30 T cell receptor beta chains given below trace back to one sample, sequenced in a study of blood T cell repertoires in COVID-19. Clones were sequenced by immunoSEQ multiplex PCR, and TCRdb holds only the in-frame ones, with some missing. Among 80,000 to 100,000 clones, roughly 80% were seen once, and the ten largest hold nearly 4.5%. Material: peripheral blood. The source is a man in his sixties with acute or convalescent COVID-19.

This clone was seen more than once but under ten times. The CDR3 protein is CASSLIYLADTQYF. DNA for the CDR3: TGTGCCAGCAGCCTTATCTACTTAGCAGATACGCAGTATTTT. The V gene is TRBV7-2, the J gene TRBJ2-3; D uncertain. CDR1 is SGHTA, CDR2 FQGNSA, per germline. This CDR3 comprises 14 residues. The V end lost 5 bases, the J end lost 4 bases, and 13 bases lay between the germline ends.

The rearrangement joins TRBV27 to TRBJ1-3; 8 bases fit TRBD1. Germline V gives CDR1 MNHEY, CDR2 SMNVEV (reference sequence). V was pared by 2 bases and J by 4 bases, with 4 bases of the junction left unmatched. CDR3 size: 15 residues. Here the CDR3 DNA reads TGTGCCAGCAGTTTACAGGGGGCGCCGGGAAACACCATATATTTT. This gives the protein CASSLQGAPGNTIYF.

The chain joins TRBV14 to TRBJ1-2; maybe TRBD1 (6 bases). Germline assignment: CDR1 SGHDN and CDR2 FVKESK. V was trimmed by 1 base and J by 2 bases, leaving 8 bases between them. There are 14 residues in the CDR3. Here the CDR3 reads CASSQVDRNYGYTF. CDR3 nucleotides: TGTGCCAGCAGCCAAGTCGACAGGAACTATGGCTACACCTTC.

The chain has TRBV19 and TRBJ1-4; the D gene is possibly TRBD1 (5 bases). Germline V gene data show CDR1 as LNHDA and CDR2 as SQIVND (reference sequence). The CDR3 is 16 amino acids. Deletions cut 7 bases from V and 4 bases from J, with 19 bases between. CDR3 in DNA: TGTGCCAGTACCACTTCGCAGCAGGGCTATAATGAAAAACTGTTTTTT. It specifies CASTTSQQGYNEKLFF.

This clone has just a few counts. The rearrangement joins TRBV3-1 (or the pseudogene TRBV3-2) to TRBJ2-6; D remains ambiguous. Trimming pared 4 bases from V and 4 bases from J, leaving 8 bases between. The CDR3 extends over 14 amino acids. Germline loops: CDR1 LGHDT, CDR2 YNNKEL (reference sequence). This CDR3 is CASSLSQGANVLTF. The CDR3 nucleotides read TGTGCCAGCAGCCTTTCACAGGGGGCCAACGTCCTGACTTTC.

The rearrangement uses TRBV10-3 and TRBJ2-5; TRBD2 matches at 16 bases. Trimming cost V 5 bases and J 2 bases; bases outside gene matches: 8. This CDR3 contains 18 residues. Looked up from germline, CDR1 is ENHRY and CDR2 is SYGVKD. CDR3 bases: TGTGCCATCAGTCCGGGACTAGCGGGAGGGCCGGGACAAGAGACCCAGTACTTC. Translation gives CAISPGLAGGPGQETQYF.

The chain couples TRBV6-2 or TRBV6-3 to TRBJ2-5; TRBD2 is a possible D gene (5 bases). There are 14 residues in the CDR3. V shed 5 bases and J shed 3 bases, with 13 bases lying between them. Per the germline V gene, CDR1 is MNHEY and CDR2 is SVGEGT. The CDR3 DNA is TGTGCCAGCAGTCGCCCACGGGAAGAAGAGACCCAGTACTTC. Translated: CASSRPREEETQYF.

This chain joins TRBV6-6 and TRBJ2-1, with 9 bases lining up with TRBD2. After removal of 1 base from V and 4 bases from J, the junction contained 5 bases not matched to a gene. CDR1 is MNHNY and CDR2 is SVGAGI in the germline V gene (reference sequence). The CDR3 spans 16 residues. CDR3 sequence: CASSYFLAGPYNEQFF. The CDR3 coding sequence is TGTGCCAGCAGTTACTTCCTAGCGGGGCCTTACAATGAGCAGTTCTTC.

This clone was detected only once. The V and J genes are TRBV6-5 and TRBJ1-2; tentatively, D is TRBD1 (5 bases). Germline V lookup: CDR1 MNHEY, CDR2 SVGAGI. The CDR3 contains 14 residues. Trimming took off 7 bases at V and 7 bases at J, with 19 bases between the two ends. The CDR3 loop is CASISRGNPRGYTF. As DNA, the CDR3 is TGTGCCAGCATCAGTCGGGGGAACCCCCGTGGCTACACCTTC.

The V and J genes are TRBV11-3 and TRBJ2-1; 15 bases are shared with TRBD2. The V gene's germline CDR1 is SGHNT and CDR2 YENEEA. Trimming at V came to 5 bases and at J to 4 bases, leaving 9 bases not matched to a gene. The length of the CDR3 is 18 residues. The CDR3 protein is CASSPGLAGGDLYNEQFF. The CDR3 region has the DNA TGTGCCAGCAGCCCCGGACTAGCGGGAGGGGATTTGTACAATGAGCAGTTCTTC. The whole variable domain, filled in from reference TRBV11-3 and TRBJ2-1, reads EAGVVQSPRYKIIEKKQPVAFWCNPISGHNTLYWYLQNLGQGPELLIRYENEEAVDDSQLPKDRFSAERLKGVDSTLKIQPAELGDSAVYLCASSPGLAGGDLYNEQFFGPGTRLTVL.

V and J are TRBV3-1 (or the pseudogene TRBV3-2) and TRBJ1-1; D is unclear. Germline CDR1 is LGHDT and CDR2 is YNNKEL (reference sequence). The CDR3 length is 13 residues. Trimming removed 4 bases at V and 1 base at J, with 7 bases between. As DNA, the CDR3 is TGTGCCAGCAGCCTCCGGGGGAACACTGAAGCTTTCTTT. Protein: CASSLRGNTEAFF.

V gene TRBV9 combines with J gene TRBJ2-7; 8 bases match TRBD1. Germline V CDR1 and CDR2: SGDLS, YYNGEE. The ends lost 3 bases at V and 3 bases at J; junction bases unmatched: 5. The CDR3 totals 14 residues. The CDR3 loop reads CASSAGQASYEQYF. The DNA for the CDR3 is TGTGCCAGCAGCGCGGGACAGGCTAGCTACGAGCAGTACTTC.

V usage is TRBV27 and J usage is TRBJ1-2, with 9 positions matching TRBD1. The CDR3 consists of 13 residues. From germline, CDR1 is MNHEY and CDR2 SMNVEV (reference sequence). Losses at the gene ends were 6 bases for V and 8 bases for J; bases not matched to a gene: 7. The CDR3 here is CASRPTGGRGYTF. CDR3 nucleotides: TGTGCCAGCAGGCCAACAGGGGGCAGAGGCTACACCTTC.

The rearrangement links TRBV6-5 to TRBJ2-7; 7 bases are shared with TRBD1. In germline, CDR1 is MNHEY, CDR2 SVGAGI. Unmatched junction bases numbered 11, after V lost 0 bases and J lost 6 bases. CDR3 length equals 16 residues. The CDR3 sequence is CASSYSGRGKGFEQYF. The CDR3, as DNA: TGTGCCAGCAGTTACTCAGGCAGGGGGAAAGGTTTCGAGCAGTACTTC.

The chain combines TRBV5-1 with TRBJ1-1, with D possibly matching TRBD1 (5 bases). Germline-derived CDR1 and CDR2 are SGHRS and YFSETQ. This CDR3 region has 14 residues. V was shortened by 4 bases and J by 1 base, with 11 bases between the two germline ends. This chain's CDR3 is CASSAQVSNTEAFF. Written as DNA, the CDR3 is TGCGCCAGCAGCGCACAGGTGTCGAACACTGAAGCTTTCTTT.

The J gene is TRBJ1-2, the V gene TRBV19; TRBD1 matches 8 bases. V lost 3 bases and J lost 5; bases outside the gene matches: 8. The germline V gene encodes CDR1 LNHDA and CDR2 SQIVND (reference sequence). The CDR3 runs to 15 residues. CDR3 nucleotide sequence: TGTGCCAGTAGTATCCCCCTTGGACAGGGTTATGGCTACACCTTC. Encoded protein: CASSIPLGQGYGYTF.

V and J are TRBV7-6 and TRBJ2-1; 8 nucleotides line up with TRBD2. V lost 1 base and J lost 9; bases outside the gene matches: 2. The CDR3 runs to 13 residues. The germline gives CDR1 SGHVS, CDR2 FNYEAQ. CDR3 in amino acids: CASSLGTSREQFF. The DNA of the CDR3 is TGTGCCAGCAGCTTAGGGACTAGCCGTGAGCAGTTCTTC.

This clone came up once. This chain links TRBV5-6 with TRBJ2-7; 11 bases align to TRBD2. V lost 3 bases to trimming and J lost 6 bases; unmatched junction nucleotides: 5. The CDR3 length is 14 residues. Germline-derived CDR1 and CDR2 are SGHDT and YYEEEE. CDR3 loop: CASSSSGRQGEQYF. In DNA form, the CDR3 reads TGTGCCAGCAGCTCTAGCGGGAGGCAAGGCGAGCAGTACTTC.

V and J are TRBV6-9 and TRBJ1-2; D perhaps matches TRBD1 (6 bases). Trimming took 8 bases from V and 4 from J, leaving 14 bases between them. Germline V gene data show CDR1 as MNHGY and CDR2 as SVAAGI. This CDR3 comprises 13 residues. In DNA, the CDR3 is TGTGCCAGCCACAGGGTTGAGCCCTATGGCTACACCTTC. Translating gives CASHRVEPYGYTF.

The J gene is TRBJ2-1, the V gene TRBV11-2; TRBD2 might be the D (6 bases). The V gene lost 1 base and the J gene lost 9 bases, with 13 bases spanning the gap. In germline, CDR1 is SGHAT, CDR2 FQNNGV. The CDR3 contains 14 residues. This CDR3 is CASSLVGYGSEQFF. Here the CDR3 DNA reads TGTGCCAGCAGCTTAGTTGGCTACGGGAGTGAGCAGTTCTTC.

The chain carries TRBV5-1 and TRBJ2-5, with 9 bases identical to TRBD2. The CDR3 runs to 16 residues. V lost 0 bases, J lost 0 bases, and 3 bases stayed unmatched. CDR1 is SGHRS and CDR2 is YFSETQ in the germline V gene. The CDR3 nucleotides are TGCGCCAGCAGCTTGGGGGCTAGCGGGAACCAAGAGACCCAGTACTTC. It specifies CASSLGASGNQETQYF.

In nucleotides, the CDR3 is TGTGCCAGCAGCTTAGCCGGACAGAGTAATGGCTACACCTTC. Translated, it gives CASSLAGQSNGYTF. The V gene is TRBV7-2, the J gene TRBJ1-2; perhaps TRBD1 as D (6 bases). The germline gives CDR1 SGHTA, CDR2 FQGNSA. Trimming pared 0 bases from V and 6 bases from J, leaving 11 bases between. This CDR3 has 14 residues.

This chain links TRBV21-1 with TRBJ2-7; TRBD1, the D gene given by the table, was not confirmed from the DNA. TRBV21-1 is an annotated pseudogene. This CDR3 region has 15 residues. Here the CDR3 reads CASSKIEGARYEQYF. For the CDR3, the DNA is TGTGCCAGCAGCAAAATCGAGGGGGCGAGATACGAGCAGTACTTC.

The rearrangement uses TRBV11-3 and TRBJ2-1, with 11 positions matching TRBD2. This CDR3 is built from 15 residues. V gave up 3 bases and J gave up 9 bases; unmatched junction bases: 7. Germline-derived CDR1 and CDR2 are SGHNT and YENEEA. CDR3: CASSFNLLAGGEQFF. In nucleotides, the CDR3 is TGTGCCAGCAGCTTTAACCTGCTAGCGGGGGGTGAGCAGTTCTTC.

The chain couples TRBV6-1 to TRBJ1-5; D call uncertain. V lost 8 bases, J lost 3 bases, and 14 bases lay in between. Germline-derived CDR1 and CDR2 are MNHNS and SASEGT. The CDR3 sequence is 14 residues long. The CDR3 spells CASSFRQANQPQHF. CDR3 nucleotides: TGTGCCAGCTCCTTCCGCCAGGCCAATCAGCCCCAGCATTTT.

This clone was detected a few times. The chain couples TRBV19 to TRBJ1-5, with 9 nucleotides matching TRBD1. The CDR3 totals 15 residues. Trimming cost V 6 bases and J 3 bases; bases outside gene matches: 6. Looked up from germline, CDR1 is LNHDA and CDR2 is SQIVND (reference sequence). CDR3 coding DNA: TGTGCCAGTAGGCTGGGACAGGGCCCCAATCAGCCCCAGCATTTT. It yields the protein CASRLGQGPNQPQHF.

This chain uses TRBV7-2 with TRBJ2-3; the D is unclear. The germline V and J ends were trimmed by 1 base and 1 base, with 6 bases remaining between them. The CDR3 is 14 amino acids. Germline V gene lookup returns CDR1 SGHTA and CDR2 FQGNSA. This CDR3 is CASSLDRGTDTQYF. For the CDR3, the DNA is TGTGCCAGCAGCTTAGATCGTGGCACAGATACGCAGTATTTT.

This chain connects TRBV7-6 to TRBJ2-1; D not certain. The CDR3 has 12 residues. Germline-derived CDR1 and CDR2 are SGHVS and FNYEAQ. The V gene lost 5 bases and the J gene lost 9 bases, with 11 bases spanning the gap. DNA of the CDR3: TGTGCCAGCAGCATCGCCAACGGTGAGCAGTTCTTC. Its protein product is CASSIANGEQFF.

This chain uses TRBV9 with TRBJ2-7; D is perhaps TRBD1 (6 bases). The CDR3 consists of 14 residues. CDR1 and CDR2 (germline): SGDLS, YYNGEE. Trimming took 3 bases from V and 2 from J, leaving 12 bases between them. The CDR3 region has the DNA TGTGCCAGCAGCGGGGGGCCAGCGGCCTACGAGCAGTACTTC. It encodes CASSGGPAAYEQYF.

The gene calls are TRBV7-2 and TRBJ2-1, with D possibly matching TRBD2 (7 bases). The CDR3 extends over 13 amino acids. V gave up 2 bases and J gave up 8 bases, with 10 bases separating them. Germline CDR1 SGHTA, CDR2 FQGNSA. DNA of the CDR3: TGTGCCAGCAGCTTAACGGGGGGCTATGAGCAGTTCTTC. This encodes CASSLTGGYEQFF.